This record looks at one T cell receptor beta chain sequence and its context. Its antigen is as yet unknown. Other DNA sequences in this sample translate to the same CDR3. CDR1 SEHNR and CDR2 FQNEAQ come from the germline V gene (reference sequence). Trimming stripped 5 bases from V and 4 bases from J, with 8 bases between. The CDR3 spans 12 residues. This entry is derived from a study of Ad26.COV2.S vaccination and SARS-CoV-2 variants. About the research overall: Ad26.COV2.S given intramuscularly, once or twice 56 days apart.

Sample treatment: roughly 20 received Ad26.COV2.S at low or high dose, single or two shots; about 5 received placebo; per-sample allocation not given. All samples were drawn on day 63, counting from the first vaccine or placebo injection. The administered vaccine (an Ad26 vector) expressed Wuhan-strain SARS-CoV-2 spike. Study results and limitations: Total T cell responses, in the TCR breadth and depth analyses, may have been underestimated.

TCRdb's copy holds only in-frame clones and misses some; the assay was immunoSEQ multiplex PCR. Of roughly 700,000 clones in the sample, about 89% were seen once. This TCR was recovered from a person aged 18-65 years who received the Ad26.COV2.S COVID-19 vaccine or a placebo. The chain couples TRBV7-9 to TRBJ2-5; D not certain. The sample was peripheral blood, taken in a trial of Ad26.COV2.S vaccine versus placebo. CDR3: CASSLVGETQYF. DNA for the CDR3: TGTGCCAGCAGCCTAGTGGGAGAGACCCAGTACTTC.